This is a list of T cell receptor beta chains from one sample in a study of cytomegalovirus exposure and HLA in healthy donors. TCRdb keeps only in-frame clones here, not all; method: immunoSEQ multiplex PCR. In the table there are approximately 140,000 clones, about four fifths of which are singletons. Source material: PBMCs. These TCRs come from a woman aged 40 to 55 in good health and CMV-seronegative. Each CDR3 is given with its conserved first and last residue. The D gene is left open where the match is weak. Rows may omit the clone size; those that give it use once, few, many or a size class.

D gene,V gene,clone size,J gene,CDR3 DNA,CDR3 protein
NA,TRBV27,NA,TRBJ1-1,TGTGCCAGCAGTTTATGGCCCGGAGGGGACACTGAAGCTTTCTTT,CASSLWPGGDTEAFF
TRBD1,TRBV25-1,NA,TRBJ2-7,TGTGCCAGCAGTGAGACAGGGGATTCCTACGAGCAGTACTTC,CASSETGDSYEQYF
TRBD2,TRBV11-1,NA,TRBJ2-1,TGTGCCAGCAGCTTTTTCGGGCGGGGGCTAGCGGGGATAAATGAGCAGTTCTTC,CASSFFGRGLAGINEQFF
NA,TRBV6-5,few,TRBJ2-7,TGTGCCAGTACCAGTGAGGGATCGAACGAGCAGTACTTC,CASTSEGSNEQYF
TRBD1,TRBV5-1,few,TRBJ2-7,TGCGCCAGCAGCGCCCAGGGACAGGGGGCCTACGAGCAGTACTTC,CASSAQGQGAYEQYF
NA,TRBV11-3,NA,TRBJ1-1,TGTGCCAGCAGCCAGGCCCAGAACACTGAAGCTTTCTTT,CASSQAQNTEAFF
NA,TRBV10-3,NA,TRBJ2-2,TGTGCCATCAGCCATAGCTTCCGTTCCGCGAACACCGGGGAGCTGTTTTTT,CAISHSFRSANTGELFF
TRBD2,TRBV2,NA,TRBJ2-7,TGTGCCAGCAAGACAGGCGGGGGGTCCTACGAGCAGTACTTC,CASKTGGGSYEQYF
TRBD2,TRBV10-3,NA,TRBJ2-5,TGTGCCATCAGTGGGACTAGCGATCAAGAGACCCAGTACTTC,CAISGTSDQETQYF
TRBD1,TRBV6-1,NA,TRBJ2-7,TGTGCCAGCAGCTCCGACAGGGGCGAGCAGTACTTC,CASSSDRGEQYF
NA,TRBV7-9,NA,TRBJ1-1,TGTGCCAGCAGCCAGGGACAAGTACGACCGATGAACACTGAAGCTTTCTTT,CASSQGQVRPMNTEAFF
NA,TRBV7-9,NA,TRBJ2-1,TGTGCCAGCAGCTTAGCTGCGGAGCGGGCTAAGCAGTTCTTC,CASSLAAERAKQFF
TRBD2,TRBV7-9,NA,TRBJ2-5,TGTGCCAGCAGCCAAGGACTAGCCCAAGAGACCCAGTACTTC,CASSQGLAQETQYF
TRBD1,TRBV7-9,once,TRBJ1-2,TGTGCCAGCAGCTCCAGATCGACAGGGAAGCACTATGGCTACACCTTC,CASSSRSTGKHYGYTF
NA,TRBV6-4,NA,TRBJ2-3,TGTGCCAGCAGTGACGGGGGAGGTGAGACAGATACGCAGTATTTT,CASSDGGGETDTQYF
TRBD1,TRBV25-1,few,TRBJ2-5,TGTGCCAGCACCAATCGGGACAGTCAAGAGACCCAGTACTTC,CASTNRDSQETQYF
TRBD2,TRBV7-6,NA,TRBJ2-3,TGTGCCAGCAGCTTAGTAGGCGGGAGGGGCACAGATACGCAGTATTTT,CASSLVGGRGTDTQYF
TRBD1,TRBV19,NA,TRBJ2-4,TGTGCCAGTAGTATTGGTAGGGACAGTAGGCTCATTCAGTACTTC,CASSIGRDSRLIQYF
TRBD1,TRBV19,NA,TRBJ1-5,TGTGCCAGTAGTCAGACAGGGGTCCGGAGCAATCAGCCCCAGCATTTT,CASSQTGVRSNQPQHF
NA,TRBV29-1,NA,TRBJ2-5,TGCAGCGTTGCGTGGGGAGCGGCCGGAGAGACCCAGTACTTC,CSVAWGAAGETQYF
NA,TRBV5-1,NA,TRBJ2-5,TGCGCCAGCACTGTTACAGGAACTCAAGAGACCCAGTACTTC,CASTVTGTQETQYF
NA,TRBV9,NA,TRBJ1-1,TGTGCCAGCAGCGTAGATCCAGGACATAACACTGAAGCTTTCTTT,CASSVDPGHNTEAFF
NA,TRBV7-2,NA,TRBJ2-2,TGTGCCAGCAGTCCAGAGGCCGCCCGCGGGGAGCTGTTTTTT,CASSPEAARGELFF
NA,TRBV18,few,TRBJ1-4,TGTGCCAGCTCACCGTTCGGAGGCGAAAAACTGTTTTTT,CASSPFGGEKLFF
TRBD2,TRBV7-9,NA,TRBJ2-5,TGTGCCAGCAGTTTGATAGCGGGAGTCCAAGAGACCCAGTACTTC,CASSLIAGVQETQYF
TRBD1,TRBV7-9,NA,TRBJ1-2,TGTGCCAGCAGCTTTCCTGTCAGGGGGGACTATGGCTACACCTTC,CASSFPVRGDYGYTF
TRBD2,TRBV5-6,NA,TRBJ2-5,TGTGCCAGCAGCTTGGTGCGAAAGGTAGCGGGGGGCCACGAGACCCAGTACTTC,CASSLVRKVAGGHETQYF
NA,TRBV7-9,NA,TRBJ1-1,TGTGCCAGCAGCTTTTCCCCCCGCAGGGTAGTCGCTGAAGCTTTCTTT,CASSFSPRRVVAEAFF
TRBD2,TRBV5-1,few,TRBJ2-2,TGCGCCAGCAGCACCCGGGGGACTACCCGACACGGGGAGCTGTTTTTT,CASSTRGTTRHGELFF
TRBD1,TRBV4-3,NA,TRBJ2-2,TGCGCCAGCAGCCAACAGACAGGGGTCCACGGGGAGCTGTTTTTT,CASSQQTGVHGELFF
TRBD2,TRBV5-1,NA,TRBJ2-3,TGCGCCAGCAGCCCCGTCGGGGGGTTGGCAGATACGCAGTATTTT,CASSPVGGLADTQYF
NA,TRBV29-1,NA,TRBJ2-2,TGCAGCGTTGAAGAAGGCCGGACAGCCACCGGGGAGCTGTTTTTT,CSVEEGRTATGELFF
NA,TRBV19,NA,TRBJ2-7,TGTGCCAGGATGCTTAGGAGCGTGGGACTCTCTTTCGAGCAGTACTTC,CARMLRSVGLSFEQYF
NA,TRBV4-3,NA,TRBJ2-2,TGCGCCAGCAGCCATACGGTTTCGAACACCGGGGAGCTGTTTTTT,CASSHTVSNTGELFF
TRBD1,TRBV4-2,few,TRBJ1-6,TGTGCCAGCAGCCCGTTCGGAGGGGACAGTACACCACCCCTCCACTTT,CASSPFGGDSTPPLHF
TRBD1,TRBV4-3,NA,TRBJ1-1,TGCGCCAGCAGCCAAGCTCATCTGGGGGGACAGGGGGACACTGAAGCTTTCTTT,CASSQAHLGGQGDTEAFF
NA,TRBV7-9,NA,TRBJ1-1,TGTGCCAGCAGTTTTGACGGGGAGACTGAAGCTTTCTTT,CASSFDGETEAFF
NA,TRBV4-1,few,TRBJ2-2,TGCGCCAGCAGCCAAGTTCCAGCGTCCCACACCGGGGAGCTGTTTTTT,CASSQVPASHTGELFF
NA,TRBV7-2,NA,TRBJ1-1,TGTGCCAGCAGCTTGTCAAGGGGGACTGAAGCTTTCTTT,CASSLSRGTEAFF
NA,TRBV12-5,NA,TRBJ2-7,TGTGCTAGTGGTGAGACAGACAACTACGAGCAGTACTTC,CASGETDNYEQYF
NA,TRBV28,NA,TRBJ2-7,TGTGCCAGCCACCCCACCGTGGGGCCATTCTACGAGCAGTACTTC,CASHPTVGPFYEQYF
NA,TRBV27,NA,TRBJ1-1,TGTGCCAGCAGTAGCCGGACAGTGAACACTGAAGCTTTCTTT,CASSSRTVNTEAFF
TRBD2,TRBV4-2,NA,TRBJ2-5,TGTGCCAGCCGCCAAGGAGGAGTAGCGGGGAGCCAAGAGACCCAGTACTTC,CASRQGGVAGSQETQYF
NA,TRBV14,NA,TRBJ1-6,TGTGCCAGCAGCCTTGGGAGCTTGGAGGGCCTCCACTTT,CASSLGSLEGLHF
TRBD1,TRBV28,NA,TRBJ2-7,TGTGCCAGCAGTTTGGGGACAGGGGGCGAGCAGTACTTC,CASSLGTGGEQYF
NA,TRBV19,NA,TRBJ1-1,TGTGCCAGTAGTATCAACAGGAACACTGAAGCTTTCTTT,CASSINRNTEAFF
NA,TRBV7-2,NA,TRBJ2-1,TGTGCCAGCAGCGTAGTTGCGGTACCCTCGTACAATGAGCAGTTCTTC,CASSVVAVPSYNEQFF
TRBD2,TRBV18,NA,TRBJ2-5,TGTGCCAGCTCACCATCTGCGGGGGGGAAAGAGACCCAGTACTTC,CASSPSAGGKETQYF
NA,TRBV27,NA,TRBJ2-7,TGTGCCAGCAGTTGGGCGGGACCTGCCTACGAGCAGTACTTC,CASSWAGPAYEQYF
TRBD1,TRBV18,NA,TRBJ2-5,TGTGCCAGCTCACCTCAAGACAGGGCGGAGACCCAGTACTTC,CASSPQDRAETQYF
NA,TRBV7-9,NA,TRBJ1-5,TGTGCCAGCAGCTTGGGGGACTCTAGCAATCAGCCCCAGCATTTT,CASSLGDSSNQPQHF